This TCR beta chain stems from a study of T-cell reconstitution after alpha-beta-depleted transplantation in children. Whole-study findings and limits: Expanded graft clones, several hundred of them, were reportedly the source of alpha-beta T cells about two months after transplant. T-cell counts and diversity at one year post-transplant came mainly from newly produced T cells.

In regard to this clonotype: Its target is unknown.

The V and J ends lost 5 bases and 5 bases, in that order; junction bases with no gene match: 6. Germline loops: CDR1 ENHRY, CDR2 SYGVKD. This CDR3 contains 14 residues. TCRbeta library construction was performed incorporating unique molecular identifiers. MiXCR, run by TCRdb on the PCR reads, gives a single entry per CDR3 protein. The table has some 200,000 distinct CDR3 sequences, around 9.2% seen once. Source: PBMCs, mostly from graft donor cells, taken 360 days after TCRalphabeta/CD19-depleted stem cell transplant. The TCR was taken from a male patient between 2 and 15 years old who had a stem cell transplant for acute myeloid leukemia, so the T cells may come from the graft donor. V and J are TRBV10-3 and TRBJ2-5, with 9 bases matching TRBD1. CDR3 sequence: CAISNRGRMETQYF. The DNA of the CDR3 is TGTGCCATCAGTAACAGGGGGCGCATGGAGACCCAGTACTTC.